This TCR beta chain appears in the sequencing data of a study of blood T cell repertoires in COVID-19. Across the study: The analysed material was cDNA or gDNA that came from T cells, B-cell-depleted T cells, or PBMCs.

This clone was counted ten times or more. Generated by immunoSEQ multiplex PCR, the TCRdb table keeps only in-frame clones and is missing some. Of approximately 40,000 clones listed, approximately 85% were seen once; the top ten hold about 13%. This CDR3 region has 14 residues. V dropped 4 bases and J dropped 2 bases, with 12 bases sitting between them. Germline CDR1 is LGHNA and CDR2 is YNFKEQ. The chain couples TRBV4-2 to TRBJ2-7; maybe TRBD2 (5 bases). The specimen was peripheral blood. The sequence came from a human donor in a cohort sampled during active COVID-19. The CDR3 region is CASSRGLGTYEQYF. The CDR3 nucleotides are TGTGCCAGCAGCCGAGGACTGGGCACCTACGAGCAGTACTTC.